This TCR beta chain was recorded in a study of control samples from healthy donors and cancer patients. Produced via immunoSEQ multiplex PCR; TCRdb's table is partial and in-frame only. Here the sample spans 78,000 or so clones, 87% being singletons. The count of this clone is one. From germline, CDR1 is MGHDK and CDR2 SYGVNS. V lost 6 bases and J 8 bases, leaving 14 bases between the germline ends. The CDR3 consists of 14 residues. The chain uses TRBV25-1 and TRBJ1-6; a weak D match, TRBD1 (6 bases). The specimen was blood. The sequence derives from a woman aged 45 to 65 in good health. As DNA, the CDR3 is TGTGCCAGCAGGTGGGGGGCGGTTCATTCACCCCTCCACTTT. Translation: CASRWGAVHSPLHF.